The next 27 T cell receptor beta chains were all read from a single sample in a study of graft-versus-host responses after intestinal transplantation. Assay used: immunoSEQ multiplex PCR; TCRdb lists only in-frame clones, some missing. This sample carries approximately 130,000 clones, around 94% of them seen once, and the ten largest clones take roughly 0.15%. For these receptors, no antigen is known. Specimen: unstimulated CD4+ T cells sorted from spleen or lymph node cells, collected before intestinal transplant. Source of these receptors: a human donor who received an intestinal transplant.

This chain links TRBV2 with TRBJ2-1; 13 bases match TRBD2. This CDR3 is 15 amino acids long. Unmatched junction bases numbered 1, after V lost 4 bases and J lost 4 bases. Germline assignment: CDR1 SNHLY and CDR2 FYNNEI. The CDR3 DNA reads as TGTGCCAGCAGTGTGACTAGCGGGGGGTACAATGAGCAGTTCTTC. Residues: CASSVTSGGYNEQFF. Looking up the rest from reference TRBV2 and TRBJ2-1 gives the full variable domain: EPEVTQTPSHQVTQMGQEVILRCVPISNHLYFYWYRQILGQKVEFLVSFYNNEISEKSEIFDDQFSVERPDGSNFTLKIRSTKLEDSAMYFCASSVTSGGYNEQFFGPGTRLTVL.

The chain joins TRBV11-3 to TRBJ2-4; 14 bases map to TRBD2. J gave up 11 bases and V 5 bases, and 5 bases lay outside the gene matches. Germline lookup yields CDR1 SGHNT and CDR2 YENEEA. The CDR3 sequence is 14 residues long. For the CDR3, the DNA is TGTGCCAGCAGCCGACTGACTAGCGGGGGGGTTCAGTACTTC. Its translation is CASSRLTSGGVQYF.

This chain links TRBV18 with TRBJ2-7; 14 nucleotides agree with TRBD2. V lost 3 bases and J lost 2; bases outside the gene matches: 6. This CDR3 has 17 amino acids. Germline V gene lookup returns CDR1 KGHSH and CDR2 LQKENI. In DNA, the CDR3 is TGTGCCAGCTCACCGAGGGGGACTAGCGGGGGAACCTACGAGCAGTACTTC. It is translated as CASSPRGTSGGTYEQYF.

The CDR3 sequence is CAWRRPISSGNTIYF. The CDR3 DNA is TGTGCCTGGCGTAGGCCCATCTCCTCTGGAAACACCATATATTTT. The chain recombines TRBV30 with TRBJ1-3; no reliable D call. Germline CDR1 and CDR2: GTSNPN and SVGIG (reference sequence). Trimming cost V 5 bases and J 0 bases, with 14 bases left between them. The CDR3 is made up of 15 amino acids.

This chain connects TRBV28 to TRBJ2-7; D uncertain. This CDR3 comprises 13 residues. Germline V gene sequence: CDR1 MDHEN, CDR2 SYDVKM. V was clipped by 7 bases and J by 6 bases, with 16 bases between them. The CDR3 DNA is TGTGCCAGCATTTCCCGGGCCCCCTTCGAGCAGTACTTC. This sequence encodes CASISRAPFEQYF.

This clone occurred once. The rearrangement joins TRBV27 to TRBJ1-2; TRBD1 might be the D (5 bases). Germline lookup yields CDR1 MNHEY and CDR2 SMNVEV (reference sequence). There are 17 residues in the CDR3. V was pared by 5 bases and J by 1 base, with 20 bases between. The CDR3: CASSPLPRTTDNYGYTF. CDR3 DNA sequence: TGTGCCAGCAGTCCCCTCCCCCGGACAACAGATAACTATGGCTACACCTTC.

The V gene is TRBV2, the J gene TRBJ1-2; D remains unclear. Germline loops: CDR1 SNHLY, CDR2 FYNNEI. V was clipped by 6 bases and J by 7 bases, with 9 bases between them. The CDR3 runs 11 residues. For the CDR3, the DNA is TGTGCCAGCAGAAGGGAGGGTGGCTACACCTTC. Amino acid sequence: CASRREGGYTF.

This clone has a handful of counts. The J gene is TRBJ2-7, the V gene TRBV7-9, with D perhaps TRBD1 (6 bases). With 7 bases removed from V and 3 bases from J, the gap between germline ends came to 16 bases. Germline V CDR1 and CDR2: SEHNR, FQNEAQ (reference sequence). There are 14 residues in the CDR3. The CDR3 bases are TGTGCCAGCAATCTTAACTCAGGGGACTACGAGCAGTACTTC. As protein: CASNLNSGDYEQYF.

The CDR3: CASSYTNLPRLDEQFF. The CDR3 nucleotides read TGTGCCAGCAGTTATACTAATCTACCTAGATTGGATGAGCAGTTCTTC. The V call is TRBV6-5, the J call TRBJ2-1; D not resolved. CDR1 is MNHEY and CDR2 is SVGAGI in the germline V gene. V was trimmed by 3 bases and J by 8 bases, leaving 20 bases between them. The CDR3 totals 16 residues.

The rearrangement joins TRBV7-2 to TRBJ2-3, with unresolved D. The germline gives CDR1 SGHTA, CDR2 FQGNSA. The V and J ends lost 4 bases and 6 bases respectively, with 5 bases between them. The CDR3 runs to 11 residues. CDR3 sequence: CASSSADTQYF. For the CDR3, the DNA is TGTGCCAGCAGCTCCGCGGATACGCAGTATTTT.

This chain uses TRBV5-1 with TRBJ2-1; possible D gene TRBD2, 6 bases. V was pared by 0 bases and J by 1 base, with 14 bases between. The V gene's germline CDR1 is SGHRS and CDR2 YFSETQ. This CDR3 contains 17 residues. The CDR3 region is CASSLGGDVGSYNEQFF. In DNA form, the CDR3 reads TGCGCCAGCAGCTTGGGCGGGGACGTCGGTTCCTACAATGAGCAGTTCTTC.

The chain combines TRBV7-2 with TRBJ1-2; D remains unclear. CDR1 and CDR2 from the germline V gene are SGHTA and FQGNSA. Trimming removed 5 bases at V and 3 bases at J, with 28 bases between. CDR3 size: 19 residues. CDR3 bases: TGTGCCAGCAGCCCTCATTCCACCATTTACGAGCGAAGTGACTATGGCTACACCTTC. Amino acid sequence: CASSPHSTIYERSDYGYTF.

This clone has just a few counts. The chain recombines TRBV15 with TRBJ1-6; D remains ambiguous. There are 13 residues in the CDR3. Germline CDR1 is LNHNV and CDR2 is YYDKDF (reference sequence). V was clipped by 3 bases and J by 8 bases, with 8 bases between them. The CDR3 here is CATSREGDSPLHF. In nucleotides, the CDR3 is TGTGCCACCAGCAGGGAAGGAGATTCACCCCTCCACTTT.

The V call is TRBV11-3, the J call TRBJ2-7; TRBD1 agrees at 7 bases. J gave up 0 bases and V 5 bases, and 7 bases lay outside the gene matches. This CDR3 comprises 15 residues. Germline V lookup: CDR1 SGHNT, CDR2 YENEEA. The CDR3 DNA reads TGTGCCAGCAGCATAACCGGGACAGCCTCCTACGAGCAGTACTTC. It specifies CASSITGTASYEQYF.

This clone was picked up a small number of times. The genes are TRBV7-3 and TRBJ1-5, with D uncertain. CDR1 and CDR2 from the germline V gene are SGHTA and FQGTGA. Between the trimmed V and J ends, which lost 2 bases and 6 bases, there was a span of 8 bases. The CDR3 has 13 amino acids. CDR3 loop: CASSLAKGQPQHF. The DNA of the CDR3 is TGTGCCAGCAGCTTAGCGAAGGGTCAGCCCCAGCATTTT.

The V and J genes are TRBV18 and TRBJ1-2; D is undetermined. The CDR3 is 16 amino acids. The germline V and J ends were trimmed by 2 bases and 4 bases, with 17 bases remaining between them. The V gene's germline CDR1 is KGHSH and CDR2 LQKENI. CDR3 nucleotides: TGTGCCAGCTCACCATCGCTCGGGGAACCGATCTATGGCTACACCTTC. It is translated as CASSPSLGEPIYGYTF.

This clone was counted only a few times. The chain combines TRBV5-1 with TRBJ2-2; tentatively, D is TRBD2 (5 bases). The CDR3 is 16 residues long. The V gene lost 5 bases and the J gene lost 4 bases, with 18 bases spanning the gap. Germline CDR1 is SGHRS and CDR2 is YFSETQ. CDR3 loop: CASSPPSSTSTGELFF. In DNA, the CDR3 is TGCGCCAGCAGTCCTCCTAGCTCCACTTCCACCGGGGAGCTGTTTTTT.

The chain recombines TRBV5-5 with TRBJ2-1; D perhaps matches TRBD1 (5 bases). The CDR3 is 15 amino acids. Germline assignment: CDR1 SGHKS and CDR2 YYEKEE (reference sequence). Trimming cost V 0 bases and J 5 bases, with 12 bases left between them. The CDR3 is CASSLDRFANNEQFF. CDR3 nucleotide sequence: TGTGCCAGCAGCTTGGACAGGTTTGCCAACAATGAGCAGTTCTTC.

V usage is TRBV6-1 and J usage is TRBJ1-6, with TRBD1 identical over 7 bases. Unmatched junction bases numbered 7, after V lost 4 bases and J lost 1 base. The CDR3 consists of 17 residues. CDR1 is MNHNS and CDR2 is SASEGT in the germline V gene. The CDR3: CASSGMTGSSYNSPLHF. The CDR3 DNA reads TGTGCCAGCAGTGGAATGACAGGGTCGTCCTATAATTCACCCCTCCACTTT.

Of note for this clone: Other DNA sequences in this specimen translate into the identical CDR3. The CDR3 spells CASSEETQYF. CDR3 sequence (DNA): TGTGCCAGCAGTGAGGAGACCCAGTACTTC. The rearrangement links TRBV2 to TRBJ2-5; D remains ambiguous. The CDR3 consists of 10 residues. Between the trimmed V and J ends, which lost 3 bases and 5 bases, there was a span of 1 base. Germline V CDR1 and CDR2: SNHLY, FYNNEI.

The V gene is TRBV5-1, the J gene TRBJ2-3; D is undetermined. CDR3 length: 14 residues. CDR1 and CDR2 (germline): SGHRS, YFSETQ. Trimming left V 4 bases short and J 4 bases short, with 13 bases between. CDR3 sequence reads: CASSRFQSSDTQYF. DNA of the CDR3: TGCGCCAGCAGCAGGTTTCAGTCTTCAGATACGCAGTATTTT.

V gene TRBV11-2 combines with J gene TRBJ2-7; no definite D call. Trimming removed 2 bases from V and 0 bases from J, with 8 bases in between. The CDR3 has 14 amino acids. Germline CDR1 is SGHAT and CDR2 is FQNNGV. The CDR3 loop is CASSLQASSYEQYF. The CDR3 DNA reads as TGTGCCAGCAGCTTACAAGCGAGCTCCTACGAGCAGTACTTC.

This rearrangement joins TRBV6-5 to TRBJ1-6; D perhaps matches TRBD1 (6 bases). Germline lookup yields CDR1 MNHEY and CDR2 SVGAGI. The CDR3 is made up of 15 amino acids. V lost 2 bases and J 8 bases, leaving 13 bases between the germline ends. CDR3 residues: CASSYGGGRDSPLHF. In DNA form, the CDR3 reads TGTGCCAGCAGTTACGGGGGCGGCAGGGATTCACCCCTCCACTTT.

The chain couples TRBV5-4 to TRBJ2-6; D ambiguous. The CDR3 loop spans 19 amino acids. The ends were cut back, 4 bases at V and 0 bases at J, with 20 bases in the middle. Germline CDR1 is SGHNT and CDR2 is YYREEE (reference sequence). In DNA form, the CDR3 reads TGTGCCAGCAGCCTCCCTTTGGGTAGGACCAACTCTGGGGCCAACGTCCTGACTTTC. Amino acid sequence: CASSLPLGRTNSGANVLTF.

The chain links TRBV2 to TRBJ2-3; the D is unclear. The CDR3 runs to 10 residues. Trimming left V 3 bases short and J 11 bases short, with 6 bases between. Germline assignment: CDR1 SNHLY and CDR2 FYNNEI. The CDR3 DNA sequence: TGTGCCAGCAGTGAGGGTGTGCAGTATTTT. Its translation: CASSEGVQYF.

The V call is TRBV25-1, the J call TRBJ2-1, with 8 nucleotides matching TRBD1. There are 15 residues in the CDR3. Germline CDR1 MGHDK, CDR2 SYGVNS. Trimming removed 4 bases from V and 9 bases from J; junction bases left unmatched: 11. The CDR3 nucleotides read TGTGCCAGCAGTGCCCCGGACAGGGTTGGGTCTGAGCAGTTCTTC. This sequence encodes CASSAPDRVGSEQFF.

DNA of the CDR3: TGTGCCAGCAGCTTTCACGGATCTGGGGCCAACGTCCTGACTTTC. Translated: CASSFHGSGANVLTF. V is TRBV5-5 and J is TRBJ2-6; D ambiguous. The CDR3 runs to 15 residues. The V gene's germline CDR1 is SGHKS and CDR2 YYEKEE (reference sequence). V was clipped by 2 bases and J by 1 base, with 7 bases between them.